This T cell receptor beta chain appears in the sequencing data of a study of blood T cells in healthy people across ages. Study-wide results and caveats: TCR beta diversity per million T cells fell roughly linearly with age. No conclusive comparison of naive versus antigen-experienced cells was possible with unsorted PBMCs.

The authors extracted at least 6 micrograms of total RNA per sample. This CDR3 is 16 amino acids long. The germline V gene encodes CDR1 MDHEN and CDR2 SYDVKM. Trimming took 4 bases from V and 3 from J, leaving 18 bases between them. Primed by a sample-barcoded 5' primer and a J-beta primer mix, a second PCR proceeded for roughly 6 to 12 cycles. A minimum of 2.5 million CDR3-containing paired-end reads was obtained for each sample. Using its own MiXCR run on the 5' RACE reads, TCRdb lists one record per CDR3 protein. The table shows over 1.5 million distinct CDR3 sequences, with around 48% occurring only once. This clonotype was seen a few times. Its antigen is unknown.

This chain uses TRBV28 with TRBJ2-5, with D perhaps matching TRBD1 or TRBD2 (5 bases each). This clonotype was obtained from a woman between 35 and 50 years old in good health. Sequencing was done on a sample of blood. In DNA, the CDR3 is TGTGCCAGCAGTTCCCCGGCTAGCTGGGGGAAAGAGACCCAGTACTTC. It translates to CASSSPASWGKETQYF.